One sample yielded the 18 T cell receptor beta chains listed below, sequenced in a study of T cell repertoires in cytomegalovirus infection (dated by TCRdb to about 2019). TCRdb records Illumina HiSeq 1500 as the sequencer. Clones were called with MiXCR by TCRdb after fastp trimmed the public reads at Q25, and only in-frame beta chains were retained. All rows with the same CDR3 protein become a single entry with the most common DNA and genes. The sample table contains about 530,000 distinct CDR3 sequences; only one count was recorded for around 27% of them. Together, the top ten hold around 13% of the sample. The sequenced sample was PBMCs. These receptors were taken from a human donor in good health (CMV status not recorded). Some clones in this sample may be carry-over from other donors' samples.

This clonotype has a handful of counts. An end of the junction does not agree with germline; a read error may underlie this. V and J are TRBV7-7 and TRBJ2-5; tentative D call: TRBD1 (5 bases). The CDR3 is 13 residues long. CDR1 and CDR2 (germline): SSHAT, FNYEAQ (reference sequence). The CDR3 bases are TGTGCTAGCAGCTATGGGGCGCGGGAGACCCAGTACTTC. Its translation is CASSYGARETQYF.

This clonotype was found a few times. The chain couples TRBV7-2 to TRBJ1-2, with 8 nucleotides matching TRBD1. Germline V CDR1 and CDR2: SGHTA, FQGNSA. The ends lost 3 bases at V and 7 bases at J; junction bases unmatched: 7. The CDR3 is made up of 14 amino acids. Written as DNA, the CDR3 is TGTGCCAGCAGCTTCGACAGGGGCCGTTCTGGCTACACCTTC. The encoded protein is CASSFDRGRSGYTF.

A few counts support this clonotype. The chain recombines TRBV6-2 or TRBV6-3 with TRBJ1-5, with 8 nucleotides matching TRBD1. The CDR3 runs 14 residues. The V gene's germline CDR1 is MNHEY and CDR2 SVGEGT. The V segment lost 7 bases and the J segment 6 bases; nucleotides outside the gene matches: 8. CDR3 region: CASTSRGHGQPQHF. The CDR3 bases are TGTGCCAGCACCTCCAGGGGGCACGGTCAGCCCCAGCATTTT.

The chain is built from TRBV11-2 and TRBJ2-1; D not resolved. V lost 3 bases, J lost 9 bases, and 12 bases lay in between. CDR3 length: 13 amino acids. Per the germline V gene, CDR1 is SGHAT and CDR2 is FQNNGV. The CDR3 DNA reads as TGTGCCAGCAGCTTTAGACTGGGTCGTGAGCAGTTCTTC. This gives the protein CASSFRLGREQFF.

This clonotype was detected ten times or more. A junction boundary mismatches the germline segment, possibly from a read error. The V call is TRBV12-3 or TRBV12-4, the J call TRBJ1-5; D is uncertain. The CDR3 runs 13 residues. Here the CDR3 DNA reads TGTGCCAGCAGCTTAGCCGGGAATCAGCCCCAGCATTTT. Translation: CASSLAGNQPQHF.

The chain recombines TRBV3-1 with TRBJ1-2; TRBD1 is a possible D gene (6 bases). Germline V gene sequence: CDR1 LGHDT, CDR2 YNNKEL (reference sequence). V dropped 4 bases and J dropped 8 bases, with 14 bases sitting between them. The CDR3 runs 13 residues. CDR3 nucleotide sequence: TGTGCCAGCAGCCCCCAGGGGCAGGCGGGCTACACCTTC. It translates to CASSPQGQAGYTF.

This chain joins TRBV20-1 and TRBJ1-5, with D possibly being TRBD1 (6 bases). Trimming left V 6 bases short and J 4 bases short, with 22 bases between. Germline CDR1 DFQATT, CDR2 SNEGSKA (reference sequence). The CDR3 runs to 16 residues. As DNA, the CDR3 is TGCAGTGCGACCCATAGTGTAGGTCAGGGGAATCAGCCCCAGCATTTT. It codes for CSATHSVGQGNQPQHF.

Many counts were recorded for this clonotype. The chain combines TRBV7-9 with TRBJ1-1; unclear D gene. V lost 5 bases and J 6 bases, leaving 10 bases between the germline ends. CDR3 size: 12 residues. From germline, CDR1 is SEHNR and CDR2 FQNEAQ (reference sequence). The CDR3: CASSPGLSEAFF. The CDR3 DNA reads as TGTGCCAGCAGCCCCGGGTTATCTGAAGCTTTCTTT. Together with reference TRBV7-9 and TRBJ1-1, the CDR3 gives the full variable domain: DTGVSQNPRHKITKRGQNVTFRCDPISEHNRLYWYRQTLGQGPEFLTYFQNEAQLEKSRLLSDRFSAERPKGSFSTLEIQRTEQGDSAMYLCASSPGLSEAFFGQGTRLTVV.

The chain carries TRBV11-2 and TRBJ2-1; TRBD2 agrees at 11 bases. This CDR3 has 19 amino acids. Germline trimming cut 2 bases from V and 7 bases from J; bases unmatched to any gene: 16. Germline V gene sequence: CDR1 SGHAT, CDR2 FQNNGV. The CDR3 is CASSLFPGLAAREWNEQFF. DNA for the CDR3: TGTGCCAGCAGCTTATTCCCGGGACTAGCGGCCCGAGAATGGAATGAGCAGTTCTTC.

The gene calls are TRBV20-1 and TRBJ1-1; D ambiguous. Germline lookup yields CDR1 DFQATT and CDR2 SNEGSKA (reference sequence). V lost 7 bases and J 7 bases, leaving 16 bases between the germline ends. This CDR3 contains 12 residues. This CDR3 is CSVETREIEAFF. CDR3 nucleotides: TGCAGTGTAGAGACACGGGAAATTGAAGCTTTCTTT.

This clonotype was found a few times. The chain links TRBV7-6 to TRBJ1-1; D is unresolved. The CDR3 consists of 16 residues. The germline gives CDR1 SGHVS, CDR2 FNYEAQ. The V end lost 1 base, the J end lost 3 bases, and 15 bases lay between the germline ends. The CDR3 sequence is CASSLGVSGDYTEAFF. The CDR3 region has the DNA TGTGCCAGCAGCTTAGGGGTCTCGGGAGATTACACTGAAGCTTTCTTT.

This clonotype is a singleton in its sample. The chain uses TRBV5-4 and TRBJ2-2; the D gene is possibly TRBD1 (6 bases). Germline lookup yields CDR1 SGHNT and CDR2 YYREEE (reference sequence). V lost 4 bases and J 1 base, leaving 11 bases between the germline ends. The CDR3 loop spans 15 amino acids. CDR3: CASSLMDRNTGELFF. The CDR3 coding sequence is TGTGCCAGCAGCCTTATGGACAGGAACACCGGGGAGCTGTTTTTT. The full variable domain, completed using reference TRBV5-4 and TRBJ2-2, is ETGVTQSPTHLIKTRGQQVTLRCSSQSGHNTVSWYQQALGQGPQFIFQYYREEENGRGNFPPRFSGLQFPNYSSELNVNALELDDSALYLCASSLMDRNTGELFFGEGSRLTVL.

This chain connects TRBV28 to TRBJ2-4; D unclear. Looked up from germline, CDR1 is MDHEN and CDR2 is SYDVKM. The ends were cut back, 8 bases at V and 0 bases at J, with 5 bases in the middle. The CDR3 totals 12 residues. Written as DNA, the CDR3 is TGTGCCAGCGCTCTAGCCAAAAACATTCAGTACTTC. Its translation is CASALAKNIQYF.

This clonotype occurred a few times. The rearrangement joins TRBV6-5 to TRBJ1-1, with TRBD1 matching 9 bases. Germline V gene lookup returns CDR1 MNHEY and CDR2 SVGAGI. V dropped 0 bases and J dropped 6; count of bases not matched to a gene: 5. The CDR3 is 15 amino acids. The chain's CDR3 is CASSYSRGQGSEAFF. DNA of the CDR3: TGTGCCAGCAGTTACTCCCGGGGACAGGGCTCTGAAGCTTTCTTT.

The chain combines TRBV20-1 with TRBJ2-1; TRBD2 might be the D (6 bases). Trimming removed 6 bases at V and 7 bases at J, with 22 bases between. The germline gives CDR1 DFQATT, CDR2 SNEGSKA (reference sequence). The CDR3 is 15 amino acids. The CDR3 loop is CSATQSGTALNEQFF. In DNA, the CDR3 is TGCAGTGCCACCCAGTCCGGGACTGCCTTGAATGAGCAGTTCTTC.

This clonotype was recorded many times. This chain connects TRBV7-8 to TRBJ2-1, with 10 bases that match TRBD1. In germline, CDR1 is SGHVS, CDR2 FQNEAQ. CDR3 length: 14 residues. The trim removed 6 bases at V and 7 bases at J, leaving 6 bases unmatched. The CDR3 is CASSPMGQGNEQFF. As DNA, the CDR3 is TGTGCCAGCAGTCCCATGGGACAGGGGAATGAGCAGTTCTTC.

This clonotype has a count of ten or more. The chain uses TRBV6-1 and TRBJ2-3; 11 nucleotides line up with TRBD2. V lost 3 bases and J lost 2; bases outside the gene matches: 7. This CDR3 has 17 residues. CDR1 is MNHNS, CDR2 SASEGT, per germline. The CDR3: CASSDLAGGHITDTQYF. CDR3 in DNA: TGTGCCAGCAGTGATTTAGCGGGAGGGCATATCACAGATACGCAGTATTTT.

The table lists this clonotype with many counts. The chain couples TRBV11-2 to TRBJ2-3; 10 bases agree with TRBD2. This CDR3 comprises 16 residues. Germline V gene lookup returns CDR1 SGHAT and CDR2 FQNNGV. J was trimmed by 2 bases and V by 5 bases; bases with no gene match: 7. The CDR3 region has the DNA TGTGCCAGCAGCGGATGGACTAGCGGAAACACAGATACGCAGTATTTT. It encodes CASSGWTSGNTDTQYF.